The rows below give T cell receptor beta chains drawn from one sample of a study of CD8 T cells in Susac syndrome. TCRdb itself ran the immunoSEQ multiplex PCR reads through MiXCR, one entry per CDR3 protein. The repertoire holds about 120,000 distinct CDR3 sequences, around 90% seen once, with approximately 0.12% in the top ten. The sample was CD8+ T cells from PBMCs. The receptors were sampled from a human donor in good health. The CDR3 runs from the conserved cysteine through the conserved F or W. Each record gives: J gene, clone size, V gene, D gene, CDR3 protein, CDR3 DNA. D genes are given only for firm matches. Clone size appears in some rows only: once, few, many, or a class for an expanded clone.

>TRBJ1-4|NA|TRBV4-3|NA
CASSQDGATNEKLFF
TGCGCCAGCAGCCAAGATGGGGCAACTAATGAAAAACTGTTTTTT
>TRBJ1-2|few|TRBV5-1|NA
CASSLNRDPGPYGYTF
TGCGCCAGCAGCTTGAATCGGGACCCAGGCCCCTATGGCTACACCTTC
>TRBJ1-5|NA|TRBV20-1|TRBD1
CSAQGLNRPQHF
TGCAGTGCACAGGGGCTGAATCGGCCCCAGCATTTT
>TRBJ2-3|NA|TRBV3-1|TRBD1
CASSQVRGPRDTQYF
TGTGCCAGCAGCCAAGTAAGGGGGCCCAGAGATACGCAGTATTTT
>TRBJ2-2|NA|TRBV23-1|NA
CAGGSGLLDTGELFF
TGCGCCGGTGGGTCAGGGCTCTTGGACACCGGGGAGCTGTTTTTT
>TRBJ1-2|NA|TRBV23-1|TRBD1
CASSHRDRDPF
TGCGCCAGCAGTCATCGGGACAGGGACCCCTTC
>TRBJ2-3|NA|TRBV6-5|TRBD2
CASSYSGTSGTDTQYF
TGTGCCAGCAGTTACTCAGGGACTAGCGGCACAGATACGCAGTATTTT
>TRBJ2-7|few|TRBV6-5|NA
CASSFQGWNEQYF
TGTGCCAGCAGTTTCCAGGGGTGGAACGAGCAGTACTTC
>TRBJ2-2|NA|TRBV30|NA
CAWKIKPGELFF
TGTGCCTGGAAAATAAAGCCCGGGGAGCTGTTTTTT
>TRBJ2-7|NA|TRBV6-6|NA
CASSYGREWLHEQYF
TGTGCCAGCAGTTACGGTAGGGAATGGCTCCACGAGCAGTACTTC
>TRBJ1-2|NA|TRBV18|NA
CASSHRESVYGYTF
TGTGCCAGCTCCCACAGGGAATCGGTCTATGGCTACACCTTC
>TRBJ2-1|NA|TRBV12-3/TRBV12-4|NA
CASSVYNEQFF
TGTGCCAGCAGCGTCTATAATGAGCAGTTCTTC
>TRBJ1-3|NA|TRBV20-1|NA
CSAREGDIGNTIYF
TGCAGTGCTAGAGAGGGGGACATCGGAAACACCATATATTTT
>TRBJ2-2|NA|TRBV5-6|TRBD1
CASSLVRQGRNTGELFF
TGTGCCAGCAGCTTGGTAAGACAGGGAAGAAACACCGGGGAGCTGTTTTTT
>TRBJ2-7|NA|TRBV28|TRBD1
CASRTQGAREQYF
TGTGCCAGCCGAACTCAGGGGGCGCGTGAGCAGTACTTC
>TRBJ2-1|NA|TRBV18|NA
CASSLLDTMSYNEQFF
TGTGCCAGCTCACTCCTGGACACGATGTCCTACAATGAGCAGTTCTTC
>TRBJ1-4|NA|TRBV25-1|NA
CASILSSDREGAELMKNCFF
NA
>TRBJ1-1|NA|TRBV28|NA
CASSPFRGENTEAFF
TGTGCCAGCAGTCCGTTCCGAGGGGAGAACACTGAAGCTTTCTTT
>TRBJ1-3|NA|TRBV20-1|NA
CSARDKLTGDTIYF
TGCAGTGCTAGAGATAAACTCACGGGGGACACCATATATTTT
>TRBJ2-7|NA|TRBV12-3/TRBV12-4|NA
CASSASTGAAYEQYF
TGTGCCAGCAGTGCAAGTACCGGGGCCGCCTACGAGCAGTACTTC